This T cell receptor (beta chain) was captured in a study of T cell repertoires in cytomegalovirus infection. Turning to the study itself: CMV infection together with matching HLA type was indicated by public TCR beta signatures. Study-wide results and caveats: Across the ex vivo response, the dominant clonotypes were HLA-C-restricted CMV-specific TCR beta clonotypes.

CDR1 and CDR2 (germline): MDHEN, SYDVKM. The CDR3 is made up of 20 amino acids, end residues included. Using its own MiXCR run on the reads, TCRdb lists one record per CDR3 protein. The sample lists fewer than 650,000 distinct CDR3 sequences, over 35% occurring once. As concerns this clonotype: Antigen: not known. The DNA is omitted, as the CDR3 cannot be located on it reliably, and the CDR3 follows TCRdb's listing.

The rearrangement links TRBV28 to TRBJ2-7; whether TRBD1, the table's D call, matches the DNA was not checked. The sequencing here drew on cultured PBMCs, taken from culture after CMV antigen stimulation. The sequence derives from a human donor in good health (CMV status not recorded). Some clones in this sample may be carry-over from other donors' samples. The CDR3 sequence: CASRTSSEQYFGPGTPVLYF.